This T cell receptor beta chain comes out of a study of blood T cell repertoires in COVID-19 (dated by TCRdb to 2020 to 2021). Background on the whole study: Collaborator samples came from the United States, Italy and Spain and covered acute and convalescent phases of COVID-19. Subjects who had been exposed to COVID-19, were actively infected with it, or had recovered from it provided the deeply sampled blood TCRbeta repertoires that made up the dataset. A freely available public database, intended as a resource for researchers studying the immune response to SARS-CoV-2, is where the repertoires were released. Where available, HLA class I and class II types were obtained from metadata supplied by the sample provider rather than from assay-based typing. The prospective study material was composed of cDNA or gDNA derived from T cells, B-cell-depleted T cells, or PBMCs. Samples were obtained from the ongoing ImmuneRACE study (first 160 participants) and from 1,000 to 1,500 subjects provided by 6 global collaborators. The sample metadata nearly always contained a de-identified subject ID, COVID-19 status, age in years and sex.

The study at large found these results: Clinical and demographic metadata were provided uncurated, with the amount varying by source and participant.

This clone was seen only a few times. The antigen it binds to is not known. No base quality values were provided; no much bigger clone lies one nucleotide off. The germline V gene (reference sequence) provides CDR1 LNHDA and CDR2 SQIVND. V is cut by 6 bases and J by 1 base, and the space between the germline ends is 6 bases. The CDR3 contains 13 residues, cysteine and phenylalanine counted. Of all the DNA, just the CDR3 is kept, 39 bases in frame from base 1. In Seattle, one collaborating source enrolled patients while the infection was active and tracked those patients longitudinally over the course of disease. Whole blood was collected in K2EDTA tubes by collaborating institutions according to the institutions' own protocols. For TCRbeta analysis, collaborators shipped samples in one of three forms: frozen whole blood, isolated PBMCs, or DNA extracted from either of those sample types. The immunoSEQ Assay, a bias-controlled multiplex PCR, was used to amplify TCRbeta CDR3 regions from genomic DNA. As for the authors' bioinformatics: The number of nucleated cells in each sample was estimated by amplification of reference gene primers within the assay. Sequence reads were collapsed and filtered to measure the absolute abundance of every unique TCRbeta CDR3 rearrangement. For each sample, productive Simpson clonality was calculated by taking the square root of Simpson's diversity index across productive rearrangements. TCRdb re-hosts the immuneACCESS table, in-frame sequences only. Its copies lack some clones; in the studies checked, an unresolved V gene accounts for under half of them, and the cause for the rest is not known. Clone size and the V and J calls come from that table; the DNA yielded D and trimming. This sample holds around 270,000 clones; around 87% were observed only once. The ten largest clones take up over 4% of the sample.

The receptor chain draws on TRBV19 and TRBJ2-2; no D segment can be confidently identified. This sequence originates from a woman aged 60 to 75 with COVID-19, enrolled during active disease. The sequenced sample consisted of peripheral blood. This receptor has the CDR3 CASRQQNTGELFF. The nucleotide sequence reads TGTGCCAGTAGGCAACAGAACACCGGGGAGCTGTTTTTT.